Listed below are T cell receptor beta chains from one sample, sequenced in a study of T-cell memory formation after mild COVID-19. In TCRdb, the 5' RACE reads were re-called with MiXCR into one record per CDR3 protein. The sample has around 310,000 distinct CDR3 sequences; about 15% are singletons. Sequencing input: PBMCs or a T cell subset sorted from them (not recorded which). These receptors were obtained from a man younger than 30 who had mild COVID-19 (a few samples of this study predate the infection). Cell type and time point are not known. Each CDR3 is given with its conserved first and last residue. D genes are given only for firm matches. Some rows mark clone size as missing; the rest say once, few, many or name a class of expanded clone.

D | size | J | V | DNA | CDR3
TRBD2 | NA | TRBJ2-3 | TRBV10-3 | TGTGCCATCCGGGGGGACAGCACAGATACGCAGTATTTT | CAIRGDSTDTQYF
NA | few | TRBJ1-1 | TRBV20-1 | TGCAGTGCGAGTCGGGGGGTGGACACTGAAGCTTTCTTT | CSASRGVDTEAFF
TRBD2 | NA | TRBJ2-1 | TRBV5-1 | TGCGCCAGTGGAGCGGGGGAAACCACCTACAATGAGCAGTTCTTC | CASGAGETTYNEQFF
NA | few | TRBJ1-5 | TRBV6-6 | TGTGCCAGCACTCCGAGCGACAGCAATCAGCCCCAGCATTTT | CASTPSDSNQPQHF
NA | few | TRBJ2-5 | TRBV20-1 | TGCAGTGCTAGAGATAGGGGAGAGACCCAGTACTTC | CSARDRGETQYF
NA | NA | TRBJ2-3 | TRBV4-3 | TGCGCCAGCAGCCAGGGATATAGCACAGATACGCAGTATTTT | CASSQGYSTDTQYF
NA | NA | TRBJ1-1 | TRBV6-1 | TGTGCCAGCAGAGCGGGGGCCACTGAAGCTTTCTTT | CASRAGATEAFF
TRBD2 | few | TRBJ2-1 | TRBV6-2/TRBV6-3 | TGTGCCAGCCTGACGAGGACTAGCAATGAGCAGTTCTTC | CASLTRTSNEQFF
NA | few | TRBJ2-1 | TRBV2 | TGTGCCAGCTTTAGGGATTTTAGTCCGTTCTTC | CASFRDFSPFF
TRBD1 | few | TRBJ2-2 | TRBV5-1 | TGCGCCAGCAGCCTGGGAGTCCGGACAGGGATGCCCGGGGAGCTGTTTTTT | CASSLGVRTGMPGELFF
NA | NA | TRBJ2-3 | TRBV3-1 | TGTGCCAGCAGCCAAGTCCCAGGGGGGACAGATACGCAGTATTTT | CASSQVPGGTDTQYF